This T cell receptor beta chain appears in the sequencing data of a study of OX40 agonist ivuxolimab in advanced cancers. Overall study: People in dose escalation had one of these cancers: hepatocellular carcinoma, melanoma, renal cell or head and neck cancer.

Measured with immunoSEQ multiplex PCR; TCRdb has only the in-frame clones, and not every one. Among around 84,000 clones listed, about 90% were seen once. V was trimmed by 0 bases and J by 1 base, leaving 10 bases between them. The germline CDR1 and CDR2 sequences are SGHNT and YYREEE (reference sequence). The CDR3 is 15 amino acids. This TCR came from an adult with an advanced solid tumor such as melanoma, head and neck, liver or kidney cancer. V is TRBV5-4 and J is TRBJ2-5; D might be TRBD2 (6 bases). The sample was CD4+ or CD8+ T cells sorted from blood, taken in a trial of the OX40 agonist ivuxolimab. CDR3 sequence: CASSLVSGAQETQYF. In nucleotides, the CDR3 is TGTGCCAGCAGCTTGGTTAGCGGAGCCCAAGAGACCCAGTACTTC.